This is a list of T cell receptor beta chains from one sample in a study of shared clonotypes between healthy human individuals. Produced via immunoSEQ multiplex PCR; TCRdb's table is partial and in-frame only. The sample carries millions of clones, approximately 94% recorded once. The sample comprised naive CD8+ T cells sorted from blood. These receptor sequences come from a man in his late teens or twenties in good health. Both conserved end residues are trimmed from each CDR3. The order of the fields is CDR3 length, J gene, V gene, CDR3 protein.

11 | TRBJ1-1 | TRBV19 | ASSIWMNTEAF
14 | TRBJ1-5 | TRBV5-5 | ASSLAGAEYNQPQH
13 | TRBJ1-1 | TRBV4-1 | ASSPRMGSNTEAF
12 | TRBJ1-4 | TRBV28 | ASRPPEPPGPLF
13 | TRBJ2-2 | TRBV14 | ASSQVRDYTGELF
11 | TRBJ1-1 | TRBV6-6 | ASSYRANTEAF
14 | TRBJ2-7 | TRBV11-2 | ASSLAPGQINYEQY
13 | TRBJ1-2 | TRBV29-1 | SVNAPSDVTYGYT
9 | TRBJ2-5 | TRBV20-1 | SARDGETQY
13 | TRBJ2-3 | TRBV27 | ASSSADSHTDTQY
12 | TRBJ2-7 | TRBV7-9 | ASSLGGLAGEQY